This TCR beta chain originates from a study of a mutant IDH1 vaccine in newly diagnosed glioma. Whole-study context: The first vaccination came 4-6 weeks after radiotherapy alone, or with temozolomide cycles. Participants attended visit V12, the safety follow-up, at week 35, and then attended visit V13 at week 47. Every participant had undergone radiotherapy, temozolomide, or both before, and most underwent both.

Comments on this clone: The antigen is not known.

Study-wide findings and caveats: Vaccination induced immune responses in 85% to 95% of patients.

Time point meaning: week 47, end of study. Each dose of the vaccine consisted of 300 ug of mutant IDH1 20-mer peptide, with topical imiquimod. The assay was immunoSEQ multiplex PCR, and TCRdb's table has in-frame clones only and misses some. The sample carries tens of thousands of clones, roughly nine tenths recorded once. The receptor's source is a man in his forties with glioma. The sequencing used PBMCs, collected from a glioma patient whose treatment included an IDH1 peptide vaccine.

This CDR3 reads CAISESRDSNQPQHF. The CDR3 nucleotides read TGTGCCATCAGTGAGTCCCGGGACAGCAATCAGCCCCAGCATTTT. J is TRBJ1-5 and V is TRBV10-3; D is possibly TRBD1 (5 bases). The CDR3 has 15 residues. CDR1 and CDR2 (germline): ENHRY, SYGVKD. V was cut by 0 bases and J by 1 base, with 7 bases left in between.